The 28 T cell receptor beta chains in this list originate from one sample, sequenced in a study of blood T cell repertoires in COVID-19. Profiling relied on immunoSEQ multiplex PCR, and the TCRdb table lists in-frame clones only, not all of them. The sample shows roughly 180,000 clones, more than 75% of them seen only once. Sequenced material: PBMCs or T cells enriched from blood (not recorded which). The receptors were gathered from a woman in her 30s who had recovered from COVID-19.

V is TRBV28 and J is TRBJ2-3; a possible D gene is TRBD1 (6 bases). V lost 6 bases and J 3 bases, leaving 22 bases between the germline ends. The CDR3 contains 17 residues. Germline V gene lookup returns CDR1 MDHEN and CDR2 SYDVKM. The CDR3 is CASRDLSTGPVTDTQYF. The CDR3 DNA reads as TGTGCCAGCAGGGATCTCTCGACAGGACCTGTGACAGATACGCAGTATTTT.

The chain carries TRBV5-6 and TRBJ1-5; 9 bases map to TRBD1. CDR3 length: 19 amino acids. With V trimmed by 2 bases and J by 1 base, 13 bases remained unmatched. Germline CDR1 reads SGHDT; CDR2 reads YYEEEE. In DNA, the CDR3 is TGTGCCAGCAGCTTCGGGGGGACAGGGAGTGTAAGAAGCAATCAGCCCCAGCATTTT. It is translated as CASSFGGTGSVRSNQPQHF.

This chain connects TRBV19 to TRBJ1-3; the D is unclear. CDR3 size: 13 residues. Germline V gene lookup returns CDR1 LNHDA and CDR2 SQIVND (reference sequence). V lost 5 bases, J lost 2 bases, and 7 bases lay in between. The DNA of the CDR3 is TGTGCCAGTAGTTGGGCAACTGGAAACACCATATATTTT. Protein: CASSWATGNTIYF. The full variable domain, completed using reference TRBV19 and TRBJ1-3, is DGGITQSPKYLFRKEGQNVTLSCEQNLNHDAMYWYRQDPGQGLRLIYYSQIVNDFQKGDIAEGYSVSREKKESFPLTVTSAQKNPTAFYLCASSWATGNTIYFGEGSWLTVV.

The chain joins TRBV7-9 to TRBJ1-2; tentatively, D is TRBD1 (6 bases). Germline assignment: CDR1 SEHNR and CDR2 FQNEAQ (reference sequence). This CDR3 region has 13 residues. V dropped 3 bases and J dropped 8 bases, with 13 bases sitting between them. The CDR3 is CASSFNYREGYTF. For the CDR3, the DNA is TGTGCCAGCAGCTTCAATTACAGGGAGGGCTACACCTTC.

V is TRBV28 and J is TRBJ2-3, with D uncertain. The CDR3 runs 12 residues. Per germline, CDR1 MDHEN and CDR2 SYDVKM. V lost 4 bases to trimming and J lost 5 bases, with 7 bases between them. CDR3 sequence reads: CASSSSVDTQYF. The CDR3 DNA sequence: TGTGCCAGCAGTTCGTCGGTAGATACGCAGTATTTT.

This sequence joins TRBV19 and TRBJ2-1, with 10 nucleotides matching TRBD2. CDR1 and CDR2 from the germline V gene are LNHDA and SQIVND (reference sequence). J lost 7 bases, V lost 4 bases, and 7 bases had no gene match. This CDR3 has 15 residues. The CDR3 DNA follows: TGTGCCAGTAGTACATCTAGCGGGAGTTTAAATGAGCAGTTCTTC. It codes for CASSTSSGSLNEQFF.

The J gene is TRBJ2-1, the V gene TRBV3-1 (or the pseudogene TRBV3-2); TRBD2 agrees at 11 bases. V was pared by 5 bases and J by 4 bases, with 7 bases of the junction left unmatched. CDR1 LGHDT and CDR2 YNNKEL come from the germline V gene (reference sequence). The length of the CDR3 is 16 residues. The CDR3, as DNA: TGTGCCAGCAGCATCCAGACTAGCGGGGTTTACAATGAGCAGTTCTTC. Protein product: CASSIQTSGVYNEQFF.

In DNA, the CDR3 is TGTGCCAGCAGTACTCTAGCCCCCCCCTACGAGCAGTACTTC. This encodes CASSTLAPPYEQYF. The chain links TRBV28 to TRBJ2-7, with a possible D match to TRBD2 (5 bases). Trimming pared 5 bases from V and 2 bases from J, leaving 13 bases between. Looked up from germline, CDR1 is MDHEN and CDR2 is SYDVKM. This CDR3 contains 14 residues.

The J gene is TRBJ1-1, the V gene TRBV3-1 (or the pseudogene TRBV3-2), with D possibly being TRBD1 (6 bases). This CDR3 is 17 amino acids long. The V end lost 3 bases, the J end lost 4 bases, and 21 bases lay between the germline ends. Germline-derived CDR1 and CDR2 are LGHDT and YNNKEL (reference sequence). The CDR3 protein is CASSQVTIREGGTEAFF. The CDR3 DNA is TGTGCCAGCAGCCAGGTAACGATAAGGGAAGGGGGCACTGAAGCTTTCTTT.

The gene calls are TRBV5-4 and TRBJ2-6; 11 bases agree with TRBD1. CDR3 length: 18 residues. Germline trimming cut 4 bases from V and 3 bases from J; bases unmatched to any gene: 9. The V gene's germline CDR1 is SGHNT and CDR2 YYREEE (reference sequence). CDR3 bases: TGTGCCAGCAGCGCTGGGACAGGGGGTTTTCGTGGGGCCAACGTCCTGACTTTC. It is translated as CASSAGTGGFRGANVLTF.

This chain uses TRBV19 with TRBJ2-4, with unresolved D. Germline lookup yields CDR1 LNHDA and CDR2 SQIVND (reference sequence). The CDR3 is 16 amino acids. With 5 bases removed from V and 1 base from J, the gap between germline ends came to 15 bases. The CDR3, as DNA: TGTGCCAGTAGTGACAATTATGGTGCGGCCAAAAACATTCAGTACTTC. It is translated as CASSDNYGAAKNIQYF.

V gene TRBV29-1 combines with J gene TRBJ2-5, with 7 bases lining up with TRBD2. CDR1 and CDR2 from the germline V gene are SQVTM and ANQGSEA. The CDR3 loop spans 12 amino acids. V dropped 6 bases and J dropped 3; count of bases not matched to a gene: 4. Here the CDR3 DNA reads TGCAGCGTCGCTAGCGGAGAAGAGACCCAGTACTTC. Translation gives CSVASGEETQYF.

The count of this clone is one. CDR3 sequence: CASSDDRGNTEAFF. In nucleotides, the CDR3 is TGTGCCAGCAGTGACGACAGGGGGAACACTGAAGCTTTCTTT. The rearrangement uses TRBV6-1 and TRBJ1-1; 8 nucleotides align to TRBD1. Germline CDR1 MNHNS, CDR2 SASEGT. The junction had 1 base not matched to a gene; V was cut back by 3 bases and J by 1 base. This CDR3 region has 14 residues.

V usage is TRBV5-1 and J usage is TRBJ2-5; D unclear. The germline V gene encodes CDR1 SGHRS and CDR2 YFSETQ. The CDR3 is made up of 14 amino acids. The ends were cut back, 4 bases at V and 2 bases at J, with 12 bases in the middle. CDR3 sequence reads: CASSPSSTQETQYF. The DNA of the CDR3 is TGCGCCAGCAGCCCGAGTAGCACTCAAGAGACCCAGTACTTC.

V gene TRBV25-1 combines with J gene TRBJ2-1; TRBD2 aligns across 9 bases. CDR3 length equals 16 residues. The V gene end was trimmed by 1 base and the J gene end by 3 bases; junction bases not matched to a gene: 4. Per the germline V gene, CDR1 is MGHDK and CDR2 is SYGVNS. The CDR3 here is CASSESSGRNYNEQFF. The CDR3 region has the DNA TGTGCCAGCAGTGAATCAAGCGGGAGGAACTACAATGAGCAGTTCTTC.

A few counts support this clone. This chain joins TRBV12-3 or TRBV12-4 and TRBJ1-6; 7 bases map to TRBD1. This CDR3 contains 13 residues. After removal of 6 bases from V and 10 bases from J, the junction contained 6 bases not matched to a gene. The CDR3 sequence is CASSPTRGSPLHF. CDR3 nucleotides: TGTGCCAGCAGCCCGACCAGGGGGTCACCCCTCCACTTT.

This clone was detected ten times or more. The chain has TRBV27 and TRBJ2-5; 7 bases fit TRBD1. V shed 8 bases and J 4 bases; nucleotides not matched to a gene: 7. CDR3 length: 13 residues. The germline gives CDR1 MNHEY, CDR2 SMNVEV (reference sequence). Here the CDR3 reads CASRPSGGETQYF. Here the CDR3 DNA reads TGTGCCAGCCGACCCTCAGGGGGAGAGACCCAGTACTTC.

This chain connects TRBV6-6 to TRBJ1-1, with 7 nucleotides matching TRBD1. Looked up from germline, CDR1 is MNHNY and CDR2 is SVGAGI (reference sequence). Trimming took 10 bases from V and 0 from J; bases not matched to a gene: 5. The CDR3 loop spans 13 amino acids. The CDR3 loop reads CANKQGMNTEAFF. The DNA for the CDR3 is TGTGCCAACAAACAGGGGATGAACACTGAAGCTTTCTTT.

This clone was detected once. This chain joins TRBV5-1 and TRBJ2-6; 7 bases agree with TRBD1. CDR3 size: 16 residues. Germline CDR1 and CDR2: SGHRS and YFSETQ. V gave up 9 bases and J gave up 1 base; unmatched junction bases: 10. The CDR3 protein is CATTDREISGANVLTF. The CDR3 DNA sequence: TGCGCCACCACAGACAGGGAGATATCTGGGGCCAACGTCCTGACTTTC.

This chain joins TRBV5-4 and TRBJ2-7; TRBD2 is a possible D gene (5 bases). This CDR3 comprises 12 residues. Germline CDR1 and CDR2: SGHNT and YYREEE (reference sequence). Trimming removed 3 bases at V and 2 bases at J, with 6 bases between. The CDR3 here is CASSSGTYEQYF. CDR3 nucleotides: TGTGCCAGCAGCTCCGGGACCTACGAGCAGTACTTC.

The J gene is TRBJ1-5, the V gene TRBV19, with TRBD1 identical over 9 bases. There are 16 residues in the CDR3. Unmatched junction bases numbered 8, after V lost 6 bases and J lost 2 bases. The germline CDR1 and CDR2 sequences are LNHDA and SQIVND (reference sequence). CDR3 in amino acids: CASSTWDRVGNQPQHF. Here the CDR3 DNA reads TGTGCCAGTAGCACATGGGACAGGGTTGGCAATCAGCCCCAGCATTTT.

The chain links TRBV5-1 to TRBJ2-1, with 12 bases identical to TRBD2. CDR3 length: 16 residues. V lost 1 base to trimming and J lost 7 bases; unmatched junction nucleotides: 6. CDR1 and CDR2 from the germline V gene are SGHRS and YFSETQ. The CDR3: CASSLTSGRQGNEQFF. The CDR3 nucleotides are TGCGCCAGCAGCTTGACTAGCGGGAGGCAGGGGAATGAGCAGTTCTTC.

V is TRBV12-3 or TRBV12-4 and J is TRBJ2-1; TRBD2 might be the D (6 bases). The V gene lost 7 bases and the J gene lost 7 bases, with 14 bases spanning the gap. The CDR3 runs to 13 residues. CDR3 sequence (DNA): TGTGCCAGCAATCCCGGGACTTCGAATGAGCAGTTCTTC. Translated: CASNPGTSNEQFF.

This chain uses TRBV2 with TRBJ1-2; no clear D gene. V was shortened by 0 bases and J by 7 bases, with 12 bases between the two germline ends. The CDR3 loop spans 14 amino acids. The germline V gene encodes CDR1 SNHLY and CDR2 FYNNEI. CDR3 nucleotide sequence: TGTGCCAGCAGTGAAGCAGTGGAGGGCTTTGGCTACACCTTC. It encodes CASSEAVEGFGYTF. The variable domain in full, completed from reference TRBV2 and TRBJ1-2, reads EPEVTQTPSHQVTQMGQEVILRCVPISNHLYFYWYRQILGQKVEFLVSFYNNEISEKSEIFDDQFSVERPDGSNFTLKIRSTKLEDSAMYFCASSEAVEGFGYTFGSGTRLTVV.

V and J are TRBV6-5 and TRBJ2-7; possible D gene TRBD2, 6 bases. V lost 0 bases and J 6 bases, leaving 12 bases between the germline ends. CDR1 is MNHEY and CDR2 is SVGAGI in the germline V gene. The CDR3 has 14 amino acids. CDR3 in amino acids: CASSYSGGDREQYF. CDR3 DNA: TGTGCCAGCAGTTACTCGGGCGGGGACCGCGAGCAGTACTTC.

V gene TRBV29-1 combines with J gene TRBJ1-5; 7 bases agree with TRBD1. The V segment lost 6 bases and the J segment 9 bases; nucleotides outside the gene matches: 14. The CDR3 is 14 amino acids. Looked up from germline, CDR1 is SQVTM and CDR2 is ANQGSEA. The CDR3 sequence is CSVPPWDSPRPQHF. The CDR3 nucleotides are TGCAGCGTACCTCCGTGGGACAGCCCAAGGCCCCAGCATTTT.

This clone came up many times. The rearrangement joins TRBV28 to TRBJ2-7, with D hard to call. V was pared by 3 bases and J by 5 bases, with 17 bases between. CDR3 length: 15 amino acids. Germline CDR1 MDHEN, CDR2 SYDVKM. The CDR3 region is CASSFSNSWPDEQYF. Written as DNA, the CDR3 is TGTGCCAGCAGTTTTAGTAACAGTTGGCCCGACGAGCAGTACTTC.

This clone was counted a single time. The chain employs TRBV28 and TRBJ1-5; 8 bases are shared with TRBD1. CDR3 length equals 14 residues. The germline V gene encodes CDR1 MDHEN and CDR2 SYDVKM. The V and J ends lost 11 bases and 2 bases, in that order; junction bases with no gene match: 8. The CDR3 nucleotides read TGTGCCTGTAGGACAGGGTACGGCAATCAGCCCCAGCATTTT. This gives the protein CACRTGYGNQPQHF. The full variable domain, completed using reference TRBV28 and TRBJ1-5, is DVKVTQSSRYLVKRTGEKVFLECVQDMDHENMFWYRQDPGLGLRLIYFSYDVKMKEKGDIPEGYSVSREKKERFSLILESASTNQTSMYLCACRTGYGNQPQHFGDGTRLSIL.